The rows below give T cell receptor beta chains drawn from one sample of a study of blood T cell repertoires in COVID-19. The repertoire was sequenced with immunoSEQ multiplex PCR; TCRdb's copy has only in-frame clones and lacks some. The profile shows 200,000 to 250,000 clones, 80% to 90% of them singletons. Source material: peripheral blood. The receptors were gathered from a woman over 75 with COVID-19, enrolled during active disease. The CDR3 runs from the conserved cysteine through the conserved F or W. D genes are given only for firm matches. The size entry is marked missing in some rows and otherwise reads once, few, many or a size class.

D	size	V	J	DNA	CDR3
TRBD1	few	TRBV5-5	TRBJ1-2	TGTGCCAGCAGCTTGTCCCTGGACAGGGGGTATGGCTACACCTTC	CASSLSLDRGYGYTF
NA	NA	TRBV9	TRBJ1-3	TGTGCCAGCAGCGTGTTGGACAGCATCTCTGGAAACACCATATATTTT	CASSVLDSISGNTIYF
NA	NA	TRBV30	TRBJ1-1	TGTGCCTGGAGAGTAGGGGGGGACACTGAAGCTTTCTTT	CAWRVGGDTEAFF
TRBD1	NA	TRBV27	TRBJ1-2	TGTGCCAGCAGCCTACAGGGGGCGCGAGTTACTATCACCTTC	CASSLQGARVTITF
NA	NA	TRBV11-3	TRBJ2-2	TGTGCCAGCAGCTTAGGGTCAGTCTCTGGGGAGCTGTTTTTT	CASSLGSVSGELFF
TRBD1	few	TRBV6-5	TRBJ1-2	TGTGCCAGCAGTTACTCGGGACAGGCCACATATGGCTACACCTTC	CASSYSGQATYGYTF
TRBD2	NA	TRBV24-1	TRBJ2-2	TGTGCCACCAGTGATACCGGGACTAGCGGGGGAGCGAACACCGGGGAGCTGTTTTTT	CATSDTGTSGGANTGELFF
NA	NA	TRBV30	TRBJ1-4	TGTGCCTGGATGAAGAGGGCTTTGAATGAAAAACTGTTTTTT	CAWMKRALNEKLFF
NA	NA	TRBV2	TRBJ2-3	TGTGCCAGCATCGGGGGAGCTTACACAGATACGCAGTATTTT	CASIGGAYTDTQYF
TRBD1	NA	TRBV5-1	TRBJ1-1	TGCGCCAGCAGCTTGGAAGGGGGCGTCACTGAAGCTTTCTTT	CASSLEGGVTEAFF
NA	NA	TRBV7-2	TRBJ1-1	TGTGCCAGCAGCTTAGTACAGCGGACTGAAGCTTTCTTT	CASSLVQRTEAFF
TRBD1	NA	TRBV30	TRBJ1-5	TGTGCCTGGGGGACAGGGTTTAATCAGCCCCAGCATTTT	CAWGTGFNQPQHF
NA	few	TRBV27	TRBJ2-1	TGTGCCAGCAGTTTGGGCTCCTCCTACAATGAGCAGTTCTTC	CASSLGSSYNEQFF
NA	NA	TRBV2	TRBJ1-1	TGTGCCGCAGAGAACACTGAAGCTTTCTTT	CAAENTEAFF
NA	NA	TRBV2	TRBJ2-4	TGTGCCAGCAATGAGCAGGGGCAGGCCCTAAACATTCAGTACTTC	CASNEQGQALNIQYF
TRBD1	NA	TRBV5-6	TRBJ1-2	TGTGCCAGCAGCCCAGGGACAGGTTCTTCTCCCTACTATGGCTACACCTTC	CASSPGTGSSPYYGYTF
NA	NA	TRBV19	TRBJ2-3	TGTGCCAGTAGTACCATCCACACAGATACGCAGTATTTT	CASSTIHTDTQYF
TRBD1	NA	TRBV5-4	TRBJ1-2	TGTGCCAGCAGTTCTCTACAGGGGGTCCGCGGCTACACCTTC	CASSSLQGVRGYTF
TRBD1	NA	TRBV28	TRBJ2-7	TGTGCCAGCAGTTTATTCTACAGGGGAACCGAGCAGTACTTC	CASSLFYRGTEQYF
TRBD2	NA	TRBV5-1	TRBJ2-7	TGCGCCAGCAGCTTCACTAGCGGGGGGGCGAGTGAGCAGTACTTC	CASSFTSGGASEQYF
NA	NA	TRBV9	TRBJ1-1	TGTGCCAGCAGCGTTAGAGGGCAGGACACTGAAGCTTTCTTT	CASSVRGQDTEAFF
TRBD1	NA	TRBV5-4	TRBJ1-2	TGTGCCAGCAGCACTCGGGACAGCTATGGCTACACCTTC	CASSTRDSYGYTF
NA	NA	TRBV18	TRBJ1-5	TGTGCCAGCTCCCTAGACCTGAATCAGCCCCAGCATTTT	CASSLDLNQPQHF
NA	NA	TRBV5-4	TRBJ2-5	TGTGCCAGCAGCCCGGGACTCCGACAAGAGACCCAGTACTTC	CASSPGLRQETQYF
TRBD1	NA	TRBV27	TRBJ1-1	TGTGCCAGCAGTCAGATCAGGGGGCGGGACACTGAAGCTTTCTTT	CASSQIRGRDTEAFF
TRBD2	NA	TRBV7-6	TRBJ2-2	TGTGCCAGCAGCTTAGCCCCACCAGGGACTAGGGCGTCTTCCGGGGAGCTGTTTTTT	CASSLAPPGTRASSGELFF
NA	NA	TRBV6-1	TRBJ1-4	TGTGCCAGCACCACTTCTGAGGCGCATGAAAAACTGTTTTTT	CASTTSEAHEKLFF
NA	NA	TRBV6-5	TRBJ1-1	TGTGCCAGCACCCCTCGGGAGAACACTGAAGCTTTCTTT	CASTPRENTEAFF
NA	NA	TRBV18	TRBJ1-1	TGTGCCAGCTCACCGGCCACAGCGAACACTGAAGCTTTCTTT	CASSPATANTEAFF
NA	NA	TRBV6-2/TRBV6-3	TRBJ1-2	TGTGCCAGCAGTTACTCAGATGCCGGCAGGGGCTACACCTTC	CASSYSDAGRGYTF
NA	NA	TRBV2	TRBJ1-5	TGTGCCAGCAGTGAAGGGGGCAGGGCGATCAATCAGCCCCAGCATTTT	CASSEGGRAINQPQHF
TRBD1	NA	TRBV18	TRBJ1-2	TGTGCCAGCTCACCCCGGACAGGCCAGCACTATGGCTACACCTTC	CASSPRTGQHYGYTF
NA	NA	TRBV20-1	TRBJ2-4	TGCAGTGCTAGTTCCAGGGGAACGCTAGCCAAAAACATTCAGTACTTC	CSASSRGTLAKNIQYF